These 2 T cell receptor beta chains share one sample of origin, sequenced in a study of T cells in Graves' hyperthyroidism and ophthalmopathy. Amplified TCR beta CDR3 regions derived from RNA transcripts. In the first-round RT-PCR of the TCR CDR3, the HTBI primer set was used. One entry per CDR3 protein results from TCRdb running MiXCR on the multiplex PCR reads. The table lists roughly 740,000 distinct CDR3 sequences, roughly 15% of them singletons. Source material: blood. The source is a man between 18 and 35 years old with Graves' hyperthyroidism.

This clonotype was recorded a few times. The V gene is TRBV30, the J gene TRBJ2-3, with TRBD1 matching over 9 bases. With V trimmed by 8 bases and J by 6 bases, 12 bases remained unmatched. The CDR3 totals 14 residues. Germline V gene sequence: CDR1 GTSNPN, CDR2 SVGIG (reference sequence). DNA of the CDR3: TGTGCCACCCAGAGGGGACAGGGATCCGATACGCAGTATTTT. This sequence encodes CATQRGQGSDTQYF. The whole variable domain, remainder taken from reference TRBV30 and TRBJ2-3, is SQTIHQWPATLVQPVGSPLSLECTVEGTSNPNLYWYRQAAGRGLQLLFYSVGIGQISSEVPQNLSASRPQDRQFILSSKKLLLSDSGFYLCATQRGQGSDTQYFGPGTRLTVL.

This clonotype was picked up many times. This rearrangement joins TRBV7-2 to TRBJ2-2, with TRBD1 identical over 8 bases. Germline V gene data show CDR1 as SGHTA and CDR2 as FQGNSA. V shed 5 bases and J 0 bases; nucleotides not matched to a gene: 5. The CDR3 runs 16 residues. For the CDR3, the DNA is TGTGCCAGCAGCGCCCAGGGGGCAGCGAACACCGGGGAGCTGTTTTTT. It specifies CASSAQGAANTGELFF.